The sequence of this TCR beta chain was determined in a study of cytomegalovirus exposure and HLA in healthy donors (dated by TCRdb to 2015 to 2018). For context, the study as a whole: According to an earlier analysis of 587 of the donors, about 179 million T cells yielded approximately 120 million unique TCR beta sequences and about 300 Gb of sequence data. An early release covering approximately 600 HLA-typed donors comprised approximately 290 gigabases of sequencing data and around 80 million unique TCR sequences. Of the 398 genotyped donors, about 84% fell in the genetic ancestry cluster associated with self-reported Caucasian donors. The study aimed to test whether cataloging public T cell receptors could reveal signatures of past pathogen exposure. The study used immunosequencing to profile the T cell repertoires of some 600 subjects and linked those repertoires to cytomegalovirus serostatus. In addition to the first cohort of around 670 subjects, a separate validation cohort of over 90 different subjects was used. High-throughput TCR immunosequencing, statistical association of individual TCRs with disease status, and machine learning were combined to predict cytomegalovirus infection status. A later analysis re-examined previously published TCR beta repertoires from 500 to 700 donors and added high-resolution HLA genotyping to investigate patterns of TCR occurrence. The later analysis used no new phenotypic data to find candidate immune exposures, relying instead on TCR beta sequences and their occurrence across donors. An earlier analysis of around 640 of the donors used high-throughput TCR beta sequencing to judge whether each TCR beta V gene segment behaved as functional or pseudogenic. Alongside the repertoire data, information on donor age, sex, ethnicity and CMV serostatus was compiled. A later genetic analysis used genome-wide SNP genotypes for about three fifths of the 666 donors, treating that subset as a discovery cohort. All discovery cohort repertoires had been generated using a single sequencing platform. Both class I and class II loci were covered by HLA typing, at four-digit resolution. The number of typed donors differed by locus: roughly 629-640 for A, B, C, DRB1 and DQB1; roughly 510 for DQA1; approximately 600 for DPA1; and around 450 for DPB1. Because of strong linkage in the cohort, a few DR-DQ haplotypes were treated as single units for association and clustering. Among 300 to 450 genotyped donors of the cohort, an average of about 240,000 unique TCR beta nucleotide sequences were sequenced per donor, roughly a sixth of them non-productive. What the work shows at the level of the full study, not this receptor alone: This cohort had only TCR beta chains sequenced, and the lack of alpha or paired-chain data limited which features could be detected. A cluster of highly shared sequence variants was judged likely to represent a technical artifact of the sequencing pipeline. Presence/absence analyses assumed roughly uniform sequencing depth across donors, an assumption that may not hold. In a later analysis, HLA-associated TCR beta chains were found to be more clonally expanded and to have lower generation probabilities than equally common non-associated chains. When HLA alleles, especially DR and DQ, strongly co-occurred, TCR associations were difficult to assign to individual alleles. In a later genetic analysis, fewer N-insertions in productive TCRs were reported among donors in an Asian-associated ancestry cluster than the roughly 670-donor mean. According to the authors, the approach could potentially be generalized to other disease states and immunological phenotypes. According to a later analysis, TCR association rates differed among HLA loci, with DRB1 alleles showing the most associated TCRs and HLA-C alleles showing the fewest. According to a later analysis, most CMV-associated TCR beta chains appeared to be HLA-restricted, and the HLA associations seemed to be driven largely by CMV exposure. Linkage disequilibrium might explain the correlated functional status among segregating V segments, but an unknown experimental factor could not be ruled out. The classifier was reported to diagnose cytomegalovirus status with high specificity and sensitivity in both the original cohort and the validation cohort. The earlier analysis of a few hundred of the donors excluded roughly 17 rarely observed V segments, including chromosome 9 orphons, because counts were too low. At a false discovery rate of 0.05, a later analysis linked 16,000 or so TCR beta sequences to specific HLA alleles. While some public TCRs were present in many individuals, most TCR sequences turned up only very rarely across donors. A further reported finding was that TCR beta sequences accurately predicted the HLA-A and HLA-B alleles for most subjects in the first cohort. The study listed around 160 TCR beta chains as associated with cytomegalovirus. Several of the top co-occurrence clusters appeared to be linked to parvovirus B19, influenza, CMV and Epstein-Barr virus, according to a later analysis. Broadly in line with IMGT annotations, most TCR beta V segments showed up in productive rearrangements about 90% or about 30% of the time in an earlier analysis of under 700 of the donors. In vitro tests confirmed that a few of the cytomegalovirus-associated TCR beta chains recognize cytomegalovirus antigens. In a later genetic analysis, a missense DCLRE1C variant was associated with V-gene and J-gene trimming of TCR beta chains, and the association was replicated in an independent cohort. Because the 87-base-pair reads could not distinguish some IMGT-functional V segments, including TRBV6-2 and TRBV6-3, those segments were excluded. CMV serostatus was the only immune exposure information available for the cohort. Because some donors lacked HLA typing at each locus, the association tests relied only on the typed subset.

The library was prepared using the immunoSEQ multiplex PCR assay. For the multiplex PCR, a mixture combining 60 forward primers for TCR Vbeta segments and 13 reverse primers for TCR Jbeta segments was used. The CDR3 region of rearranged TCR beta genes was amplified from genomic DNA by a multiplex PCR assay. The amplified TCR beta libraries were sequenced on the Illumina HiSeq System as 87-base-pair reads. In the authors' own workflow: A later analysis tallied 80 million to 95 million unique TCR beta chains across the 600 to 700 repertoires, and about 10 million of those chains were shared by two or more donors. To remove PCR and sequencing errors, raw reads were error-corrected and collapsed into unique sequences using a nearest-neighbor algorithm that merged closely related sequences. To assign V, D and J gene segments, CDR3 sequences were aligned to IMGT reference sequences. For a sequence to be retained, a match of at least six nucleotides was required to both a V gene segment and a J gene segment. Rearrangements were called productive when the CDR3 lacked stop codons and stayed in frame with V and J; all others were non-productive. Following IMGT convention, CDR3 was defined as the stretch from the second conserved V-encoded cysteine up to the conserved J-encoded phenylalanine. The earlier analysis of 450 to 750 of the donors excluded any sequence lacking an unambiguous match to a single V gene segment. In an earlier analysis of 450 to 700 of the donors, V segments were called functional above 56.7% productive rearrangements and were called segregating when the between-donor standard deviation exceeded 5%. To diagnose cytomegalovirus status from the catalog of TCR beta chain sequences, a statistical classification framework was built. A later analysis assigned V and J genes by comparing TCR nucleotide sequences with IMGT/GENE-DB human TR gene sequences. Using the TCRdist pipeline, a later analysis assigned CDR3 sequences along with most-parsimonious VDJ recombination scenarios. In a later analysis, each TCR beta chain was defined by its CDR3 amino acid sequence together with its V-gene family, and reads lacking a unique V-gene family were excluded. In a later analysis, 500 to 700 highly shared, low-generation-probability nucleotide sequences were removed to address suspected cross-contamination and a sequencing artifact. In a later analysis, a clonal expansion index was calculated for each public chain from normalized within-repertoire ranks of inferred template counts. A later analysis computed generation probabilities with a VDJ recombination model fitted to out-of-frame rearrangements, and checked the results against IGoR. In a later analysis, TCR-TCR, TCR-HLA and TCR-CMV co-occurrence was scored with hypergeometric tests, and a repertoire-size bias correction was applied to TCR pairs. To estimate false discovery rates, a later analysis permuted the HLA or CMV assignments 20 times. In a later analysis, co-occurring TCRs were grouped using DBSCAN, and TCRdist sequence similarity was added for clustering within HLA-allele-positive subsets. Co-occurrence clustering excluded repertoires with fewer than 30,000 or more than 120,000 public chains, plus five with anomalous nucleotide sharing. TCRdb took this table from immuneACCESS and kept in-frame rearrangements with V and J called. Such tables lack part of the clones; where checked against another copy, unresolved V genes explain under half of the gap, and the rest is unexplained. That table furnishes V, J and clone size, whereas the DNA furnished D and trimming. Present in this sample are 120,000 or so clones, nearly 80% of which were seen just once. Of the sample, approximately 1.3% is held by the ten largest clones.

The cohort consisted of some 730 healthy bone marrow donors. At the time of sampling, all cohort members were nominally healthy, though unrecorded immune exposures were likely present. The donor tested CMV seronegative and was one of the 352 seronegative cohort members. A peripheral blood sample was provided by each donor, and peripheral blood mononuclear cells were used for TCR beta sequencing. Genomic DNA extraction from the blood cell samples was performed with the Qiagen DNeasy Blood Extraction Kit. A few counts support this clone. This clone's antigen is unknown. Base qualities are not recorded, but no much larger clone differs from it by a single base. The CDR3 starts with the cysteine, ends with the phenylalanine, and has 13 residues. Only the CDR3 part of the read is kept: 39 bases, read in frame from the first base. The germline V gene yields SGHDT for CDR1 and YYEEEE for CDR2. The germline ends are 17 bases apart after V is trimmed by 2 bases and J by 11 bases.

Sequenced material: PBMCs. The sequence came from a woman in her 30s in good health and CMV-seronegative. This chain is built from TRBV5-6 and TRBJ2-7; 6 matching bases give a weak D call of TRBD1. The DNA reads as follows: TGTGCCAGCAGCTTTTTTACAGGGTTTGCTGAGTACTTC. Its translation is CASSFFTGFAEYF.